This TCR beta chain was captured by sequencing in a study of T cells after yellow fever vaccination. The length of the CDR3 is 15 residues. V was cut by 0 bases and J by 6 bases, with 18 bases left in between. Germline V CDR1 and CDR2: DFQATT, SNEGSKA (reference sequence). Template switching by 5'RACE produced TCR cDNA, adding a universal primer site and UMIs. TCRdb analysed the 5' RACE reads with MiXCR anew, one entry per CDR3 protein. The sample holds some 670,000 distinct CDR3 sequences; approximately 13% are singletons and the top ten take about 16%. Sample: PBMCs, taken on the day of the yellow fever booster vaccination. The chain couples TRBV20-1 to TRBJ2-7; TRBD1 is a possible D gene (9 bases). The origin of this receptor is a man in his thirties or forties who received the YFV17D yellow fever vaccine. CDR3 nucleotides: TGCAGTGCTAGAGATAGCGGGACAGGGTGGGGCGAGCAGTACTTC. It translates to CSARDSGTGWGEQYF.